Detailed here is one T cell receptor beta chain. Per germline, CDR1 MGHRA and CDR2 YSYEKL. This CDR3 has 15 residues. J lost 4 bases, V lost 0 bases, and 2 bases had no gene match. The data originate from a study of blood T cell repertoires in COVID-19. This table comes from immunoSEQ multiplex PCR, and its TCRdb copy is limited to in-frame clones, with some not included. The sample has more than 95,000 clones; approximately 86% are singletons. The genes are TRBV4-1 and TRBJ2-3; 9 bases agree with TRBD2. The sequence was obtained from an older woman in a cohort sampled during active or convalescent COVID-19. The sample was peripheral blood. Written as DNA, the CDR3 is TGCGCCAGCAGCCAAGACTCTAGCGGGGCAGATACGCAGTATTTT. Residues: CASSQDSSGADTQYF.